This record covers a single T cell receptor beta chain. As originally analysed: Scientists estimated how many nucleated cells there were by amplifying reference gene primers. The assay was immunoSEQ multiplex PCR, and TCRdb's table has in-frame clones only and misses some. The V and J calls and clone size were taken over from that table, and D and trimming were inferred from the DNA. The sample yields nearly 350,000 clones, 85% to 90% seen once. Seattle patient enrollment occurred during active infection, with longitudinal follow-up thereafter. This record comes from a study of blood T cell repertoires in COVID-19. Study as a whole: The United States, Italy and Spain provided the acute and convalescent COVID-19 samples.

Trimming removed 3 bases from V and 3 bases from J, with 7 bases in between. The CDR3 covers 13 residues. Germline CDR1 LGHNA, CDR2 YSLEER. This chain uses TRBV4-3 with TRBJ2-3, with D possibly TRBD2 on 5 matching bases. This receptor was identified in a woman in her forties or fifties with COVID-19, enrolled during active disease. The specimen sequenced was peripheral blood. The DNA of the CDR3 is TGCGCCAGCAGCCAGCGACTAACAGATACGCAGTATTTT. It encodes CASSQRLTDTQYF.